This is a list of T cell receptor beta chains from one sample in a study of T-cell memory formation after mild COVID-19. TCRdb ran MiXCR on the 5' RACE reads and lists one entry per CDR3 protein. The table includes around 390,000 distinct CDR3 sequences, roughly 15% detected once. Specimen: PBMCs or a T cell subset sorted from them (not recorded which). Receptors were obtained from a man aged 18 to 29 who had mild COVID-19 (a few samples of this study predate the infection). Cell type and time point are not known. The CDR3 runs from the conserved cysteine through the conserved F or W. D genes are given only for firm matches. Not every row has a clone size; where given, it reads once, few, many or a size class.

D,size,J,V,DNA,CDR3
TRBD2,many,TRBJ2-1,TRBV20-1,TGCAGTGCTAGAGTGGGGACTAGCGGGCCAGGGGAGCAGTTCTTC,CSARVGTSGPGEQFF
NA,NA,TRBJ2-3,TRBV6-2/TRBV6-3,TGTGCCAGCAGACCCGACTCCCCTGTTGATACGCAGTATTTT,CASRPDSPVDTQYF
TRBD1,few,TRBJ2-5,TRBV11-2,TGTGCCAGCAGCTCCGGGACAGGGGGCTTATCCCTGTACCAAGAGACCCAGTACTTC,CASSSGTGGLSLYQETQYF
TRBD2,few,TRBJ2-7,TRBV7-2,TGTGCCAGCAGTTTTAGCGGGGGCCCACTACAGGCCGAGCAGTACTTC,CASSFSGGPLQAEQYF
TRBD2,NA,TRBJ2-1,TRBV7-2,TGTGCCAGCAGCTTAGACGGTCTAGCGGGGTTGTTCAGTGTCTTC,CASSLDGLAGLFSVF
NA,few,TRBJ2-7,TRBV12-3/TRBV12-4,TGTGCCAGCAGTTTATTCGGGAAACTATACGAGCAGTACTTC,CASSLFGKLYEQYF
NA,many,TRBJ1-2,TRBV7-9,TGTGCCAGCAGCTTAAAGGGGCGACGGAATGGCTACACCTTC,CASSLKGRRNGYTF
NA,few,TRBJ2-1,TRBV6-5,TGTGCCAGCAGTTACGAGGGGTTCAATGAGCAGTTCTTC,CASSYEGFNEQFF
TRBD1,NA,TRBJ2-7,TRBV5-4,TGTGCCAGCAGCTCTAAGACAGGGGCGGACGAGCAGTACTTC,CASSSKTGADEQYF
TRBD2,NA,TRBJ2-3,TRBV12-3/TRBV12-4,TGTGCCAGCAGCCTTAGCGGGGACGGCACAGATACGCAGTATTTT,CASSLSGDGTDTQYF
TRBD1,few,TRBJ2-1,TRBV12-3/TRBV12-4,TGTGCCAGCAGGCATACCGGGACAGGGGGGACGGGTGAGCAGTTCTTC,CASRHTGTGGTGEQFF
NA,few,TRBJ2-5,TRBV28,TGTGCCAGCAGTTTAGGAACTAGGCTGGCAGAGACCCAGTACTTC,CASSLGTRLAETQYF
TRBD1,few,TRBJ2-2,TRBV4-2,TGTGCCAGCAGCCAAGAGATCCCGGGACAGGGCAACACCGGGGAGCTGTTTTTT,CASSQEIPGQGNTGELFF
NA,few,TRBJ2-4,TRBV11-2,TGTGCCAGCAGCTTACTCCCGTCTCAAGGCATTCAGTACTTC,CASSLLPSQGIQYF
NA,NA,TRBJ1-5,TRBV6-1,TGTGCCAGCAGTCATCAGGGAAATCAGCCCCAGCATTTT,CASSHQGNQPQHF
TRBD2,few,TRBJ2-1,TRBV6-6,TGTGCCAGCAGTCGGACCCTAGCGGGGGAGTACAATGAGCAGTTCTTC,CASSRTLAGEYNEQFF
NA,many,TRBJ2-5,TRBV12-3/TRBV12-4,TGTGCCAGCAGTTTGATGGGGATAGGGGTACAAGAGACCCAGTACTTC,CASSLMGIGVQETQYF
NA,few,TRBJ1-1,TRBV20-1,TGCAGTGCTAGCGAACAGCTGAACACTGAAGCTTTCTTT,CSASEQLNTEAFF
NA,many,TRBJ2-3,TRBV11-2,TGTGCCAGCAGCTTTTCCCGCGATACGCAGTATTTT,CASSFSRDTQYF
NA,NA,TRBJ1-2,TRBV19,TGTGCCAGTAGTATAGATCGAGGGACTAACTATGGCTACACCTTC,CASSIDRGTNYGYTF
NA,few,TRBJ2-5,TRBV7-9,TGTGCCAGCACCGAGACAGTGGGAGAGACCCAGTACTTC,CASTETVGETQYF
NA,NA,TRBJ1-1,TRBV4-1,TGCGCCAGCACTACAGGGTGGAAAGCTTTCTTT,CASTTGWKAFF
NA,many,TRBJ1-2,TRBV12-3/TRBV12-4,TGTGCCAGCAGTCCAGGGGAGGGACTCTATGGCTACACCTTC,CASSPGEGLYGYTF
NA,NA,TRBJ2-2,TRBV2,TGTGCCAGCAGTGAGCAGGGTGGGAACACCGGGGAGCTGTTTTTT,CASSEQGGNTGELFF
NA,few,TRBJ2-4,TRBV9,TGTGCCAGCAGCGGTTCTCTCTTTGACATTCAGTACTTC,CASSGSLFDIQYF
TRBD1,NA,TRBJ1-1,TRBV5-5,TGTGCCAGCAGCTTTAGACAGGGATGGGATGAAGCTTTCTTT,CASSFRQGWDEAFF
NA,NA,TRBJ2-1,TRBV28,TGTGCCAGCAGGTCCCCCGGGGGGCTAAGTGAGCAGTTCTTC,CASRSPGGLSEQFF
NA,NA,TRBJ1-1,TRBV5-6,TGTGCCAGCAGCTTTTTCGCTGAAGCTTTCTTT,CASSFFAEAFF
NA,NA,TRBJ1-1,TRBV5-1,TGCGCCATCAGCCCCTATTTGAACACTGAAGCTTTCTTT,CAISPYLNTEAFF
TRBD1,NA,TRBJ1-2,TRBV20-1,TGCAGTGCTAGGGATGGACAGGGGAGCTATGGCTACACCTTC,CSARDGQGSYGYTF
NA,few,TRBJ2-3,TRBV24-1,TGTGCCACCAGTGATTTGTCCGGAAGGAGGGATACGCAGTATTTT,CATSDLSGRRDTQYF
NA,few,TRBJ1-4,TRBV20-1,TGCAGTGCTAGAGACCTGACAGCGGATAATGAAAAACTGTTTTTT,CSARDLTADNEKLFF
TRBD1,few,TRBJ1-5,TRBV12-3/TRBV12-4,TGTGCCAGCATCGATTTGGGACAGGGGCACAATCAGCCCCAGCATTTT,CASIDLGQGHNQPQHF